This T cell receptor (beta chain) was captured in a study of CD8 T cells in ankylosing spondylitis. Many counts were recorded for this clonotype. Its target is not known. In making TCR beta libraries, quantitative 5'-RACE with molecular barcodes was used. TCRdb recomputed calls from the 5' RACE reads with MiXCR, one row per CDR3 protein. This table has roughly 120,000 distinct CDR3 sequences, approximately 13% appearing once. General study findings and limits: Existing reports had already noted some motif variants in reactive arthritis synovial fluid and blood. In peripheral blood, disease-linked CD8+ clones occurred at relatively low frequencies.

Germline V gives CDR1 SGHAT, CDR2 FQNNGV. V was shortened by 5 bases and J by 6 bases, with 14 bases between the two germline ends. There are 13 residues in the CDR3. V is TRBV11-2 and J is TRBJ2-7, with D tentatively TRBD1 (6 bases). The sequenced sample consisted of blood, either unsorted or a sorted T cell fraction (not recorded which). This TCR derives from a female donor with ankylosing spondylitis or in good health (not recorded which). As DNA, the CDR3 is TGTGCCAGCAGCAGCGACAGGAGGAGCGAGCAGTACTTC. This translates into CASSSDRRSEQYF.